The clone carrying this TCR beta chain was recorded once. Its antigen is currently unknown. These data belong to a study of graft-versus-host responses after intestinal transplantation. Study-wide context: Anti-thymocyte globulin was used for induction in all recipients, who then took tacrolimus and steroids for about 3 years. Overall study results and limits: When patients had graft-donor T cell macrochimerism, their allografts held high graft-versus-host to host-versus-graft clonal ratios. GvH clones detected in recipient marrow included some appearing first in ileum or blood.

Looked up from germline, CDR1 is SGHRS and CDR2 is YFSETQ. Trimming shortened V by 3 bases and J by 1 base, and 14 bases separated the two germline ends. CDR3 length: 15 residues. TCRdb keeps only in-frame clones here, not all; method: immunoSEQ multiplex PCR. The sample shows 85,000 to 90,000 clones, roughly 87% of them seen only once. The chain recombines TRBV5-1 with TRBJ2-7, with a weak D call TRBD1 (6 bases). The sample consisted of unstimulated CD8+ T cells sorted from spleen or lymph node cells, taken before intestinal transplant. This receptor was obtained from a human donor who received an intestinal transplant. DNA of the CDR3: TGCGCCAGCAGCTCGTATCCGACAGGTTCCTACGAGCAGTACTTC. Its translation is CASSSYPTGSYEQYF.